These T cell receptor beta chains were read from a single sample in a study of T cells in Graves' hyperthyroidism and ophthalmopathy. TCRdb independently ran MiXCR on the multiplex PCR reads; one entry per CDR3 protein. This repertoire shows hundreds of thousands of distinct CDR3 sequences, around 45% found once; its top ten account for nearly 8.5%. What was sequenced was peripheral blood or thyroid tissue (not recorded which). All receptors come from a young woman with Graves' hyperthyroidism. Each CDR3 is given with its conserved first and last residue. The D gene is left open where the match is weak. Some rows mark clone size as missing; the rest say once, few, many or name a class of expanded clone.

v_gene	abundance	j_gene	d_gene	CDR3aa	CDR3nt
TRBV7-8	few	TRBJ1-1	-	CASSLTEPNTEAFF	TGTGCCAGCAGCTTGACCGAACCCAACACTGAAGCTTTCTTT
TRBV2	-	TRBJ1-3	-	CASSLQGRTSGNTIYF	TGTGCCAGCAGCTTGCAGGGACGGACCTCTGGAAACACCATATATTTT
TRBV20-1	-	TRBJ2-7	TRBD1	CSARGDPSQGAGEQYF	TGCAGTGCTAGAGGAGATCCATCACAGGGGGCTGGCGAGCAGTACTTC
TRBV10-1	-	TRBJ2-2	-	CASSGQGRRTGELFF	TGCGCCAGCAGTGGACAAGGGCGAAGAACCGGGGAGCTGTTTTTT
TRBV7-2	-	TRBJ1-6	-	CARTPRRSDSPLHF	TGTGCTAGGACTCCAAGGAGGTCGGATTCACCCCTCCACTTT
TRBV7-9	few	TRBJ2-7	TRBD1	CASSGTGARSDEQYF	TGTGCCAGCAGCGGAACAGGGGCCCGATCTGACGAGCAGTACTTC
TRBV7-8	-	TRBJ2-7	TRBD1	CASSLTGGTTSEQYF	TGTGCCAGCAGCTTAACAGGGGGCACTACGTCCGAGCAGTACTTC
TRBV20-1	few	TRBJ1-2	TRBD1	CSAPTGEGGYTF	TGCAGTGCACCGACAGGGGAAGGTGGCTACACCTTC
TRBV2	-	TRBJ1-2	TRBD1	CARAGTGREFGYTF	TGTGCCAGGGCCGGGACAGGGAGAGAATTTGGCTACACCTTC
TRBV14	many	TRBJ1-1	-	CASSPLLRGLTEAFF	TGTGCCAGCAGCCCCCTCCTTCGGGGGTTAACTGAAGCTTTCTTT
TRBV24-1	-	TRBJ1-5	-	CATSDLPGNQPQHF	TGTGCCACCAGTGATTTACCAGGCAATCAGCCCCAGCATTTT
TRBV7-9	-	TRBJ1-6	-	CASSQDLGREASPLHF	TGCGCCAGCAGCCAAGATTTGGGCAGGGAGGCTTCACCCCTCCACTTT
TRBV7-2	-	TRBJ2-1	-	CASSSGYNEQFF	TGTGCCAGCAGCTCCGGCTACAATGAGCAGTTCTTC
TRBV5-1	-	TRBJ2-3	TRBD1	CASKGQVTDTQYF	TGCGCCAGCAAGGGACAGGTCACAGATACGCAGTATTTT
TRBV9	-	TRBJ1-1	TRBD1	CASSVERGPNTEAFF	TGTGCCAGCAGCGTAGAAAGGGGGCCTAACACTGAAGCTTTCTTT
TRBV11-3	many	TRBJ2-5	-	CASTYWASCKTQYF	TGTGCCAGCACCTACTGGGCTAGCTGCAAGACCCAGTACTTC
TRBV7-3	-	TRBJ1-1	-	CASSQLVGTVGTFF	TGTGCCAGCAGCCAACTAGTCGGCACCGTTGGTACTTTCTTT
TRBV15	many	TRBJ1-3	-	CATSRDTGPSGNTIYF	TGTGCCACCAGCAGAGATACAGGGCCCTCTGGAAACACCATATATTTT
TRBV7-8	many	TRBJ2-5	-	CASSLSAVQETQYF	TGTGCCAGCAGCTTAAGCGCCGTGCAAGAGACCCAGTACTTC
TRBV25-1	many	TRBJ1-5	-	CASSTDSNRPQHF	TGTGCCAGCAGCACAGATAGCAATCGGCCCCAGCATTTT
TRBV2	many	TRBJ1-6	-	CASHSSTPTPLHF	TGTGCCAGCCATTCCTCGACACCAACACCCCTCCACTTT
TRBV20-1	-	TRBJ2-7	TRBD2	CSARPSSGRRDEQYF	TGCAGTGCTAGACCCTCTAGCGGGAGGCGGGACGAGCAGTACTTC
TRBV7-9	-	TRBJ1-1	-	CASRWANEAFF	TGTGCCAGCAGGTGGGCGAATGAAGCTTTCTTT
TRBV12-3/TRBV12-4	few	TRBJ1-2	-	CASSPRQISYGYTF	TGTGCCAGCAGTCCCCGACAGATTTCCTATGGCTACACCTTC
TRBV9	many	TRBJ1-5	-	CASSLGVTNQPQHF	TGTGCCAGCAGCTTGGGGGTGACCAATCAGCCCCAGCATTTT
TRBV6-5	-	TRBJ2-7	-	CASSSFGTYSHEQYF	TGTGCCAGCAGTTCCTTCGGGACTTATAGCCACGAGCAGTACTTC
TRBV29-1	-	TRBJ2-7	TRBD1	CSVLPGQASYEQYF	TGCAGCGTTCTGCCGGGACAGGCGTCCTACGAGCAGTACTTC
TRBV9	many	TRBJ1-1	-	CASSVNPGMNTEAFF	TGTGCCAGCAGCGTAAATCCGGGGATGAACACTGAAGCTTTCTTT
TRBV7-9	many	TRBJ2-7	TRBD1	CASTARGQGRDEQYF	TGTGCCAGCACCGCCAGGGGACAGGGACGGGACGAGCAGTACTTC
TRBV2	many	TRBJ2-7	-	CASSEALGQQYF	TGTGCCAGCAGTGAAGCGCTTGGGCAGCAGTACTTC
TRBV11-2	-	TRBJ2-5	TRBD2	CASSLAVAGVETQYF	TGTGCCAGCAGCTTGGCAGTAGCGGGAGTAGAGACCCAGTACTTC
TRBV7-2	-	TRBJ1-1	TRBD1	CASSPRRTGEGTEAFF	TGTGCCAGCAGTCCCCGCCGGACAGGGGAAGGAACTGAAGCTTTCTTT
TRBV19	many	TRBJ1-2	TRBD1	CASKGAGYTF	TGTGCCAGTAAGGGGGCTGGCTACACCTTC
TRBV5-1	-	TRBJ1-1	-	CASSFTPFKDTEAFF	TGCGCCAGCAGCTTCACTCCCTTCAAAGACACTGAAGCTTTCTTT
TRBV20-1	few	TRBJ1-4	-	CSARDWQGEKLFF	TGCAGTGCTAGAGATTGGCAGGGTGAAAAACTGTTTTTT
TRBV19	-	TRBJ1-5	-	CASSMGRTGNQPQHF	TGTGCCAGTAGTATGGGGCGAACGGGCAATCAGCCCCAGCATTTT
TRBV29-1	many	TRBJ1-1	-	CSVADGTNTEAFF	TGCAGCGTAGCCGACGGGACGAACACTGAAGCTTTCTTT
TRBV12-3/TRBV12-4	-	TRBJ2-5	-	CASSLAKGLGPETQYF	TGTGCCAGCAGTTTAGCCAAAGGACTCGGGCCCGAGACCCAGTACTTC
TRBV6-5	few	TRBJ1-2	-	CASSYSEGFVGYTF	TGTGCCAGCAGTTACTCGGAAGGGTTTGTTGGCTACACCTTC
TRBV2	-	TRBJ2-3	-	CASRGRDDTQYF	TGTGCCAGCAGGGGTAGGGACGATACGCAGTATTTT
TRBV19	-	TRBJ1-1	-	CASSIQEITEAFF	TGTGCCAGTAGTATTCAGGAAATTACTGAAGCTTTCTTT
TRBV5-6	few	TRBJ2-5	-	CASSITGSQETQYF	TGTGCCAGCAGCATTACGGGGTCCCAAGAGACCCAGTACTTC
TRBV19	-	TRBJ2-5	-	CASRDGGTQYF	TGTGCCAGTAGGGACGGGGGGACCCAGTACTTC
TRBV29-1	-	TRBJ1-5	TRBD1	CSVGQAGQPQHF	TGCAGCGTAGGACAGGCGGGGCAGCCCCAGCATTTT
TRBV2	-	TRBJ2-7	-	CASLVGREQYF	TGTGCCAGCTTGGTCGGGCGTGAGCAGTACTTC